These 26 T cell receptor beta chains originate from one sample sequenced in a study of T cells in Graves' hyperthyroidism and ophthalmopathy. Regions amplified from RNA transcripts were the TCR beta CDR3 regions. First-round RT-PCR with HTBI primers amplified the TCR CDR3 region. TCRdb re-called the multiplex PCR reads through MiXCR, storing one row per CDR3 protein. Of 620,000 or so distinct CDR3 sequences listed, about 14% are singletons. The sample was blood. These receptors were collected from a woman aged 45 to 65 with Graves' ophthalmopathy.

This clonotype showed up many times. This sequence joins TRBV29-1 and TRBJ1-1; TRBD1 might be the D (5 bases). Germline CDR1 and CDR2: SQVTM and ANQGSEA. CDR3 size: 11 residues. Trimming pared 2 bases from V and 11 bases from J, leaving 12 bases between. CDR3 sequence reads: CSVEWGSSAFF. DNA for the CDR3: TGCAGCGTTGAATGGGGGAGTTCGGCTTTCTTT.

This clonotype has just a few counts. The rearrangement joins TRBV20-1 to TRBJ1-1, with 7 bases matching TRBD1. Germline V gene sequence: CDR1 DFQATT, CDR2 SNEGSKA (reference sequence). This CDR3 is 15 amino acids long. Trimming cost V 0 bases and J 1 base; bases outside gene matches: 5. This CDR3 is CSARDPRQGNTEAFF. The CDR3 DNA is TGCAGTGCTAGAGATCCCCGACAGGGGAACACTGAAGCTTTCTTT.

This clonotype was picked up many times. The genes are TRBV20-1 and TRBJ2-1; D not resolved. This CDR3 spans 17 amino acids. Germline V gives CDR1 DFQATT, CDR2 SNEGSKA (reference sequence). The V end was cut by 3 bases, the J end by 3 bases, with 21 bases between. This CDR3 reads CSASSLVTAKIYNEQFF. The CDR3 DNA is TGCAGTGCTAGCTCTTTGGTTACAGCTAAAATCTACAATGAGCAGTTCTTC.

Many counts were recorded for this clonotype. The chain joins TRBV2 to TRBJ2-6; the D gene is possibly TRBD1 (6 bases). Trimming took off 7 bases at V and 0 bases at J, with 19 bases between the two ends. The CDR3 is 18 amino acids. CDR1 and CDR2 (germline): SNHLY, FYNNEI. CDR3 in DNA: TGTGCCAGCACCGATAGGGGGACGCGCCTCTCTGGGGCCAACGTCCTGACTTTC. Its protein is CASTDRGTRLSGANVLTF. The entire variable domain, with the rest obtained from reference TRBV2 and TRBJ2-6, is as follows: EPEVTQTPSHQVTQMGQEVILRCVPISNHLYFYWYRQILGQKVEFLVSFYNNEISEKSEIFDDQFSVERPDGSNFTLKIRSTKLEDSAMYFCASTDRGTRLSGANVLTFGAGSRLTVL.

This clonotype was recorded many times. This chain joins TRBV20-1 and TRBJ2-1; possible D gene TRBD2, 6 bases. The germline V and J ends were trimmed by 3 bases and 5 bases, with 17 bases remaining between them. From germline, CDR1 is DFQATT and CDR2 SNEGSKA (reference sequence). CDR3 length: 15 residues. The CDR3 DNA sequence: TGCAGTGCTAGGGGGACTCTAGTATTGAACAATGAGCAGTTCTTC. This gives the protein CSARGTLVLNNEQFF.

CDR3 region: CATSDWTGLTDTQYF. The CDR3 bases are TGTGCCACCAGTGATTGGACAGGGCTCACAGATACGCAGTATTTT. This sequence joins TRBV24-1 and TRBJ2-3; 8 bases map to TRBD1. Germline V CDR1 and CDR2: KGHDR, SFDVKD. CDR3 length equals 15 residues. The ends lost 2 bases at V and 2 bases at J; junction bases unmatched: 2.

This clonotype was recorded a few times. V and J are TRBV20-1 and TRBJ1-6; a weak D match, TRBD1 (5 bases). Trimming shortened V by 0 bases and J by 5 bases, and 14 bases separated the two germline ends. The length of the CDR3 is 16 residues. CDR1 and CDR2 from the germline V gene are DFQATT and SNEGSKA (reference sequence). The CDR3: CSARDPGRHNNSPLHF. The CDR3 nucleotides read TGCAGTGCTAGAGATCCGGGACGGCATAATAATTCACCCCTCCACTTT.

The chain employs TRBV18 and TRBJ2-7, with TRBD1 identical over 10 bases. With 2 bases clipped from V and 4 bases from J, the junction kept 5 bases outside the gene matches. CDR1 and CDR2 from the germline V gene are KGHSH and LQKENI. This CDR3 contains 15 residues. The CDR3 is CASSPETGGGYEQYF. CDR3 nucleotide sequence: TGTGCCAGCTCACCAGAGACAGGGGGCGGGTACGAGCAGTACTTC.

Ten or more counts support this clonotype. The chain links TRBV20-1 to TRBJ1-5, with no clear D. Per germline, CDR1 DFQATT and CDR2 SNEGSKA (reference sequence). The CDR3 runs to 15 residues. Trimming left V 1 base short and J 3 bases short, with 13 bases between. CDR3 sequence (DNA): TGCAGTGCTAGAGCAGGTGGGCTTATCAATCAGCCCCAGCATTTT. Translated, it gives CSARAGGLINQPQHF.

The table lists this clonotype with many counts. The CDR3 spells CASSLAGVGVGTQYF. DNA of the CDR3: TGTGCCAGCAGTCTAGCGGGAGTCGGAGTAGGTACGCAGTATTTT. The chain uses TRBV6-2 or TRBV6-3 and TRBJ2-3; 10 bases align to TRBD2. In germline, CDR1 is MNHEY, CDR2 SVGEGT. This CDR3 region has 15 residues. Germline trimming cut 5 bases from V and 8 bases from J; bases unmatched to any gene: 10.

This clonotype was counted only a few times. The V gene is TRBV24-1, the J gene TRBJ2-1; 10 bases agree with TRBD2. The germline V gene encodes CDR1 KGHDR and CDR2 SFDVKD. This CDR3 has 16 amino acids. The trim removed 3 bases at V and 13 bases at J, leaving 14 bases unmatched. In DNA form, the CDR3 reads TGTGCCACCAGTGATATAGGGGGGAACTTAGCGGGAGGACAGTTCTTC. Its protein product is CATSDIGGNLAGGQFF.

This clonotype was counted at least ten times. The chain couples TRBV7-2 to TRBJ2-7, with 7 positions matching TRBD1. The germline CDR1 and CDR2 sequences are SGHTA and FQGNSA. V shed 6 bases and J 0 bases; nucleotides not matched to a gene: 5. The CDR3 totals 14 residues. CDR3 bases: TGTGCCAGCAGTCCCGGGGACAGCTCCTACGAGCAGTACTTC. This codes for CASSPGDSSYEQYF.

This clonotype was observed at least ten times. J is TRBJ2-3 and V is TRBV7-2; tentatively, D is TRBD2 (5 bases). The CDR3 runs to 15 residues. Germline loops: CDR1 SGHTA, CDR2 FQGNSA. Trimming removed 5 bases from V and 2 bases from J, with 14 bases in between. The CDR3 coding sequence is TGTGCCAGCAGCCCAACACTAGTTTCCACAGATACGCAGTATTTT. Translation: CASSPTLVSTDTQYF.

There are many counts of this clonotype. The chain is built from TRBV7-2 and TRBJ2-5; no definite D call. V was cut by 4 bases and J by 5 bases, with 17 bases left in between. The CDR3 covers 15 residues. Looked up from germline, CDR1 is SGHTA and CDR2 is FQGNSA. The CDR3 nucleotides are TGTGCCAGCAGCTATAGTAGAGGAAGCGTTGAGACCCAGTACTTC. It translates to CASSYSRGSVETQYF.

V gene TRBV14 combines with J gene TRBJ2-1; D perhaps matches TRBD2 (6 bases). CDR3 length: 14 residues. Germline V gene data show CDR1 as SGHDN and CDR2 as FVKESK. The V end was cut by 4 bases, the J end by 10 bases, with 17 bases between. The CDR3 is CASSRHRTTGEQFF. The CDR3 bases are TGTGCCAGCAGCCGCCACCGGACTACAGGCGAGCAGTTCTTC. Filled out from reference TRBV14 and TRBJ2-1, the complete variable domain reads EAGVTQFPSHSVIEKGQTVTLRCDPISGHDNLYWYRRVMGKEIKFLLHFVKESKQDESGMPNNRFLAERTGGTYSTLKVQPAELEDSGVYFCASSRHRTTGEQFFGPGTRLTVL.

This clonotype was observed many times. This chain uses TRBV15 with TRBJ2-3; possibly TRBD2 for D (5 bases). Germline CDR1 and CDR2: LNHNV and YYDKDF (reference sequence). This CDR3 is 14 amino acids long. Trimming left V 1 base short and J 2 bases short, with 7 bases between. The CDR3, as DNA: TGTGCCACCAGCAGAGGGGAGCACACAGATACGCAGTATTTT. Translated, it gives CATSRGEHTDTQYF. The full variable domain, completed using reference TRBV15 and TRBJ2-3, is DAMVIQNPRYQVTQFGKPVTLSCSQTLNHNVMYWYQQKSSQAPKLLFHYYDKDFNNEADTPDNFQSRRPNTSFCFLDIRSPGLGDTAMYLCATSRGEHTDTQYFGPGTRLTVL.

This clonotype was found a few times. This chain links TRBV6-2 or TRBV6-3 with TRBJ2-3; 7 nucleotides match TRBD1. From germline, CDR1 is MNHEY and CDR2 SVGEGT. Losses at the gene ends were 10 bases for V and 2 bases for J; bases not matched to a gene: 6. CDR3 length: 13 amino acids. CDR3 amino acids: CATRGPPTDTQYF. For the CDR3, the DNA is TGTGCCACGAGGGGGCCCCCCACAGATACGCAGTATTTT.

On this clonotype itself: Possible read error: a much larger clone is one base away. V and J are TRBV12-3 or TRBV12-4 and TRBJ2-5; 10 bases match TRBD2. V was pared by 4 bases and J by 5 bases, with 7 bases of the junction left unmatched. The CDR3 totals 15 residues. CDR3 sequence reads: CASSSPAGGSETQYF. In DNA, the CDR3 is TGTGCCAGCAGTTCACCAGCGGGAGGGTCGGAGACCCAGTACTTC.

This clonotype was detected many times. The chain couples TRBV12-3 or TRBV12-4 to TRBJ2-7; TRBD2 matches at 7 bases. This CDR3 contains 14 residues. J lost 0 bases, V lost 3 bases, and 2 bases had no gene match. Here the CDR3 reads CASSLTSSSYEQYF. CDR3 coding DNA: TGTGCCAGCAGTTTGACTAGCTCCTCCTACGAGCAGTACTTC.

This clonotype was seen at least ten times. This chain connects TRBV28 to TRBJ2-1; the match to TRBD2 covers 7 bases. Per germline, CDR1 MDHEN and CDR2 SYDVKM. The length of the CDR3 is 18 residues. Trimming cost V 4 bases and J 3 bases; bases outside gene matches: 15. CDR3 protein: CASSSPYLASGHYNEQFF. CDR3 nucleotide sequence: TGTGCCAGCAGTTCCCCCTACCTTGCTAGCGGCCACTACAATGAGCAGTTCTTC.

Ten or more counts support this clonotype. The CDR3 sequence is CSARGKVSYNEQFF. The CDR3 bases are TGCAGTGCTAGGGGGAAGGTCTCCTACAATGAGCAGTTCTTC. The chain couples TRBV20-1 to TRBJ2-1; D is unresolved. V dropped 3 bases and J dropped 0 bases, with 9 bases sitting between them. The CDR3 length is 14 residues. Germline lookup yields CDR1 DFQATT and CDR2 SNEGSKA (reference sequence).

The V call is TRBV28, the J call TRBJ2-3, with no clear D. The CDR3 has 17 amino acids. Looked up from germline, CDR1 is MDHEN and CDR2 is SYDVKM. Trimming stripped 5 bases from V and 4 bases from J, with 22 bases between. CDR3 region: CASSRPGMSFKADTQYF. CDR3 nucleotide sequence: TGTGCCAGCAGTCGACCTGGGATGTCATTTAAGGCAGATACGCAGTATTTT.

This clonotype showed up many times. The chain employs TRBV7-3 and TRBJ2-3; perhaps D is TRBD1 or TRBD2 (5 bases each). The CDR3 contains 14 residues. The V gene's germline CDR1 is SGHTA and CDR2 FQGTGA. Trimming removed 2 bases from V and 5 bases from J, with 11 bases in between. The CDR3 loop is CASSLLGGGDTQYF. CDR3 DNA sequence: TGTGCCAGCAGCTTATTGGGTGGGGGAGATACGCAGTATTTT.

In its sample, this clonotype ranks as medium-sized. The chain joins TRBV7-8 to TRBJ2-7; D gene uncertain. This CDR3 has 13 residues. V was clipped by 2 bases and J by 2 bases, with 7 bases between them. Germline loops: CDR1 SGHVS, CDR2 FQNEAQ. Here the CDR3 reads CASSLTSTYEQYF. DNA for the CDR3: TGTGCCAGCAGCTTAACCTCTACCTACGAGCAGTACTTC.

There are many counts of this clonotype. The chain links TRBV27 to TRBJ2-1; 10 bases agree with TRBD2. CDR1 is MNHEY, CDR2 SMNVEV, per germline (reference sequence). Trimming at V came to 3 bases and at J to 6 bases, leaving 8 bases not matched to a gene. CDR3 length: 16 residues. CDR3 loop: CASSFRWTSGSNEQFF. CDR3 coding DNA: TGTGCCAGCAGTTTCCGGTGGACTAGCGGCAGCAATGAGCAGTTCTTC.

This clonotype was picked up many times. The chain recombines TRBV30 with TRBJ2-7; unclear D gene. CDR1 is GTSNPN and CDR2 is SVGIG in the germline V gene (reference sequence). The CDR3 spans 13 residues. Trimming pared 4 bases from V and 0 bases from J, leaving 10 bases between. CDR3 sequence: CAWTVTSSYEQYF. CDR3 DNA: TGTGCCTGGACCGTGACCTCCTCCTACGAGCAGTACTTC.